This entry features one T cell receptor (beta chain) sequence. Its antigen is as yet unknown. Using RNA transcripts as the source, TCR beta CDR3 regions were amplified. The TCR CDR3 first-round RT-PCR relied on the HTBI primer set. From the multiplex PCR reads, TCRdb called clonotypes with MiXCR, one entry per CDR3 protein. This sample has approximately 480,000 distinct CDR3 sequences; around 21% occur once, and the top ten carry around a quarter. The study excluded patients with uncontrolled infection, other autoimmune disease, pregnancy or lactation. These data belong to a study of T cells in Graves' hyperthyroidism and ophthalmopathy. The study's findings and limits: Most thyroid-expanded clonotypes above 0.001 were also found in blood.

The length of the CDR3 is 19 residues. CDR1 and CDR2 from the germline V gene are MDHEN and SYDVKM. V shed 7 bases and J 0 bases; nucleotides not matched to a gene: 19. The sample was blood. This chain links TRBV28 with TRBJ1-1; 8 bases are shared with TRBD1. This sequence was found in a man in his late teens or twenties with Graves' hyperthyroidism. CDR3 bases: TGTGCCAGCACCCTCGGACAGGGATTGCCCCCGTCCGTGAACACTGAAGCTTTCTTT. Translating gives CASTLGQGLPPSVNTEAFF.